A single sample is the source of the 14 T cell receptor beta chains below, sequenced in a study of shared clonotypes between healthy human individuals. It was CD45RO-negative cells, positively selected for CCR7, that made up naive CD8 cells, with terminally differentiated effector memory CD45RA+ cells excluded. The repertoire was sequenced with immunoSEQ multiplex PCR; TCRdb's copy has only in-frame clones and lacks some. The data show about 2.2 million clones, just under 95% seen once. Sequencing was carried out using naive CD8+ T cells from PBMCs. Source of these receptors: a man aged 18 to 30 in good health. Some clones in this sample may be carry-over from other donors' samples.

This chain joins TRBV7-3 and TRBJ2-3; D gene unclear. Per germline, CDR1 SGHTA and CDR2 FQGTGA. CDR3 length equals 14 residues. V lost 2 bases, J lost 4 bases, and 10 bases lay in between. The CDR3 spells CASSLVSGSDTQYF. In nucleotides, the CDR3 is TGTGCCAGCAGCTTAGTGTCAGGATCAGATACGCAGTATTTT.

This rearrangement joins TRBV6-1 to TRBJ1-4, with TRBD1 matching over 9 bases. The CDR3 contains 15 residues. With V trimmed by 2 bases and J by 7 bases, 5 bases remained unmatched. Germline V gives CDR1 MNHNS, CDR2 SASEGT. CDR3 nucleotides: TGTGCCAGCAGTGAAACTACAGGGGGCAGTGAAAAACTGTTTTTT. Translation gives CASSETTGGSEKLFF.

As concerns this clone: Different DNA sequences within this sample yield the same CDR3. CDR3 sequence (DNA): TGCGCCAGCAGCACGCGGACCTCCTACGAGCAGTACTTC. Translated, it gives CASSTRTSYEQYF. The rearrangement links TRBV5-1 to TRBJ2-7; D ambiguous. The CDR3 consists of 13 residues. Trimming shortened V by 4 bases and J by 0 bases, and 8 bases separated the two germline ends. CDR1 SGHRS and CDR2 YFSETQ come from the germline V gene.

The chain recombines TRBV7-6 with TRBJ2-7; a weak D match, TRBD1 (6 bases). This CDR3 comprises 15 residues. Trimming removed 3 bases from V and 1 base from J, with 13 bases in between. The germline gives CDR1 SGHVS, CDR2 FNYEAQ. The CDR3 nucleotides read TGTGCCAGCAGCTTTAACAGGGATAGTTCCTACGAGCAGTACTTC. It specifies CASSFNRDSSYEQYF.

The chain combines TRBV9 with TRBJ2-3; 8 nucleotides align to TRBD1. The CDR3 totals 17 residues. V was pared by 0 bases and J by 2 bases, with 8 bases of the junction left unmatched. The V gene's germline CDR1 is SGDLS and CDR2 YYNGEE. CDR3 bases: TGTGCCAGCAGCGTAGCTTGGGGGACAGGCTACACAGATACGCAGTATTTT. This encodes CASSVAWGTGYTDTQYF.

A remark on this clone: Other DNA sequences from this sample encode an identical CDR3 as well. The rearrangement joins TRBV11-2 to TRBJ2-3, with D hard to call. The CDR3 contains 12 residues. V lost 5 bases and J lost 4, with 7 bases in between. Germline V gene lookup returns CDR1 SGHAT and CDR2 FQNNGV. This chain's CDR3 is CASSPPSDTQYF. CDR3 DNA: TGTGCCAGCAGCCCCCCCTCAGATACGCAGTATTTT.

V is TRBV4-2 and J is TRBJ2-5, with 7 bases aligning to TRBD2. The V and J ends lost 7 bases and 5 bases, in that order; junction bases with no gene match: 13. The CDR3 has 15 residues. CDR1 is LGHNA and CDR2 is YNFKEQ in the germline V gene. CDR3 in DNA: TGTGCCAGCACCCCAAGTCGCGGGAGTGCGGAGACCCAGTACTTC. Its protein product is CASTPSRGSAETQYF.

This chain uses TRBV28 with TRBJ2-2, with D possibly called TRBD1 or TRBD2 (5 bases each). V gave up 5 bases and J gave up 0 bases, with 16 bases separating them. This CDR3 has 17 residues. Germline loops: CDR1 MDHEN, CDR2 SYDVKM. The CDR3 region has the DNA TGTGCCAGCAGTGGGACGGCTACATTCGCGAACACCGGGGAGCTGTTTTTT. This translates into CASSGTATFANTGELFF.

The chain couples TRBV5-5 to TRBJ1-2, with 7 bases identical to TRBD1. CDR3 size: 14 residues. J lost 5 bases, V lost 2 bases, and 6 bases had no gene match. The germline CDR1 and CDR2 sequences are SGHKS and YYEKEE (reference sequence). The CDR3 here is CASSFQGETYGYTF. The CDR3 DNA sequence: TGTGCCAGCAGCTTTCAGGGGGAGACGTATGGCTACACCTTC.

V usage is TRBV29-1 and J usage is TRBJ2-3, with TRBD2 identical over 10 bases. CDR1 is SQVTM and CDR2 is ANQGSEA in the germline V gene. The ends lost 3 bases at V and 7 bases at J; junction bases unmatched: 13. The CDR3 is made up of 16 amino acids. CDR3 bases: TGCAGCGTTGATGGGGGGCTAGCGGGAGTCGGTTATACGCAGTATTTT. Translation gives CSVDGGLAGVGYTQYF.

This clone occurred a few times. The identical CDR3 is also encoded by other nucleotide sequences in the sample. The chain uses TRBV19 and TRBJ1-4, with 8 bases fitting TRBD1. The ends lost 4 bases at V and 5 bases at J; junction bases unmatched: 3. Germline V gives CDR1 LNHDA, CDR2 SQIVND (reference sequence). CDR3 size: 14 residues. The CDR3 DNA reads as TGTGCCAGTAGTACAGGGACAGGCAATGAAAAACTGTTTTTT. Protein: CASSTGTGNEKLFF.

This rearrangement joins TRBV27 to TRBJ2-1, with 7 bases fitting TRBD2. The CDR3 length is 12 residues. Per the germline V gene, CDR1 is MNHEY and CDR2 is SMNVEV (reference sequence). V lost 6 bases and J lost 8; bases outside the gene matches: 4. CDR3 sequence: CASRQTSYEQFF. DNA of the CDR3: TGTGCCAGCAGGCAGACTAGCTATGAGCAGTTCTTC.

The J gene is TRBJ2-2, the V gene TRBV7-9; 9 positions match TRBD1. The CDR3 contains 17 residues. Germline trimming cut 5 bases from V and 7 bases from J; bases unmatched to any gene: 14. Germline-derived CDR1 and CDR2 are SEHNR and FQNEAQ (reference sequence). The CDR3 nucleotides read TGTGCCAGCAGCCGCCGGGACAGGGATCCCGAGGGCGGGGAGCTGTTTTTT. It codes for CASSRRDRDPEGGELFF.

The chain employs TRBV13 and TRBJ2-7, with a possible D match to TRBD1 (5 bases). CDR3 length: 15 amino acids. Trimming removed 4 bases from V and 0 bases from J, with 13 bases in between. The germline gives CDR1 PRHDT, CDR2 FYEKMQ (reference sequence). The CDR3 protein is CASSSLSDSSYEQYF. The CDR3 DNA follows: TGTGCCAGCAGCTCCCTCTCTGACAGCTCCTACGAGCAGTACTTC.